The 5 T cell receptor beta chains in this list originate from one sample, sequenced in a study of T cell clonality in common variable immunodeficiency. Here immunoSEQ multiplex PCR was the method, and the copy in TCRdb shows in-frame clones only, minus some. Recorded here are tens of thousands of clones, none singletons. Specimen: peripheral blood mononuclear cells. The receptor source for this set is a person between 18 and 75 years old in good health.

In the case of this clone: The CDR3 goes on 3 residues after the read ends, and that part is filled in from the germline J gene. The chain couples TRBV11-2 to TRBJ2-7; possibly TRBD1 for D (5 bases). V gave up 0 bases and J gave up 5 bases, with 8 bases separating them. The CDR3 spans 13 residues. In germline, CDR1 is SGHAT, CDR2 FQNNGV. CDR3 bases read: TGTGCCAGCAGCTTAGACAGGGCCCACGAG. The encoded protein is CASSLDRAHE. The full CDR3 protein is CASSLDRAHEQYF.

Notes on this clone: The sequenced fragment ends 3 residues before the CDR3 boundary, so the rest is inferred from the germline J gene. The chain employs TRBV20-1 and TRBJ1-5; the match to TRBD1 covers 7 bases. Trimming removed 4 bases from V and 1 base from J; junction bases left unmatched: 1. The CDR3 is 13 residues long. The germline CDR1 and CDR2 sequences are DFQATT and SNEGSKA (reference sequence). The CDR3 loop reads CSATGGSNQPQHF. The CDR3 bases that were read are TGCAGTGCTACAGGGGGAAGCAATCAGCCC.

In its sample, this clone was seen many times. The CDR3 end is not reached by the read, which stops 3 residues before it; the germline J gene fills it in. This chain uses TRBV30 with TRBJ2-7; 8 bases are shared with TRBD2. Trimming took 2 bases from V and 4 from J; bases not matched to a gene: 7. The germline CDR1 and CDR2 sequences are GTSNPN and SVGIG (reference sequence). CDR3 length equals 14 residues. The CDR3 DNA, read in part, is TGTGCCTGGAGTCCGGGACTAGTGACGTACGAG. This translates into CAWSPGLVTYE. The whole CDR3 is CAWSPGLVTYEQYF.

This clone was seen many times. With the read ending 3 residues before the CDR3 end, the germline J gene is used to fill in that end. The rearrangement uses TRBV19 and TRBJ1-1, with 8 bases fitting TRBD1. CDR3 size: 16 residues. Germline assignment: CDR1 LNHDA and CDR2 SQIVND (reference sequence). Germline trimming cut 9 bases from V and 3 bases from J; bases unmatched to any gene: 15. The CDR3 region is CASGSDRGRGDTEAFF. Partial CDR3 DNA: TGTGCCAGCGGATCTGACAGGGGCAGGGGGGACACTGAA. Full variable domain (missing parts from reference TRBV19 and TRBJ1-1): DGGITQSPKYLFRKEGQNVTLSCEQNLNHDAMYWYRQDPGQGLRLIYYSQIVNDFQKGDIAEGYSVSREKKESFPLTVTSAQKNPTAFYLCASGSDRGRGDTEAFFGQGTRLTVV.

This clone has a count of ten or more. The read terminates 3 residues ahead of where the CDR3 ends, so the germline J gene completes it. This sequence joins TRBV7-9 and TRBJ1-1, with D uncertain. The V gene's germline CDR1 is SEHNR and CDR2 FQNEAQ (reference sequence). Trimming took off 1 base at V and 0 bases at J, with 9 bases between the two ends. CDR3 length: 15 residues. The CDR3 DNA, read in part, is TGTGCCAGCAGCTTAGGGTACAGTCTGAACACTGAA. Protein: CASSLGYSLNTE. In full, the CDR3 is CASSLGYSLNTEAFF.